A selection of T cell receptor beta chains follows, all from one sample in a study of cytomegalovirus exposure and HLA in healthy donors. The table came from immunoSEQ multiplex PCR; TCRdb's copy has only in-frame clones and leaves some out. The profile shows 200,000 to 250,000 clones, 65% to 80% of them singletons. What was sequenced was PBMCs. These receptors were taken from a man aged 35-49 years in good health and CMV-seronegative. Both conserved end residues are part of each CDR3.

v_gene: TRBV9; j_gene: TRBJ2-1; CDR3aa: CASSAGDRLRNEQFF
v_gene: TRBV5-6; j_gene: .; CDR3aa: CASSLTGDDEQYF
v_gene: TRBV5-1; j_gene: TRBJ2-5; CDR3aa: CASSLGLGLAGEETQYF
v_gene: TRBV11-3; j_gene: TRBJ2-3; CDR3aa: CASTLRGERTDTQYF
v_gene: TRBV15; j_gene: .; CDR3aa: CATSRARSEQYF
v_gene: TRBV4-1; j_gene: TRBJ2-7; CDR3aa: CASSQQIAGEYYEQYF
v_gene: TRBV5-1; j_gene: TRBJ2-1; CDR3aa: CASSLAGGQGAREQFF
v_gene: TRBV7-2; j_gene: .; CDR3aa: CASSFFWDRSYEQYF
v_gene: TRBV13; j_gene: TRBJ2-3; CDR3aa: CASSLYSTSWGIDTQYF
v_gene: TRBV11-2; j_gene: TRBJ1-2; CDR3aa: CASSPPPGHDYGYTF
v_gene: TRBV5-1; j_gene: TRBJ2-3; CDR3aa: CASSLATSTDTQYF
v_gene: TRBV4-1; j_gene: TRBJ1-5; CDR3aa: CASSQVADQPQHF
v_gene: TRBV30; j_gene: TRBJ2-3; CDR3aa: CAWSGGPSQGQYF
v_gene: TRBV5-1; j_gene: TRBJ1-3; CDR3aa: CASSLDRGGNTIYF
v_gene: TRBV6-1; j_gene: TRBJ2-4; CDR3aa: CASSENPSGDLAKNIQYF
v_gene: TRBV28; j_gene: TRBJ2-7; CDR3aa: CASSFNSGISYEQYF
v_gene: TRBV7-9; j_gene: TRBJ1-1; CDR3aa: CASSLGQVNTEAFF
v_gene: TRBV13; j_gene: TRBJ1-1; CDR3aa: CASSLAVNTEAFF
v_gene: TRBV5-4; j_gene: TRBJ1-1; CDR3aa: CASSLETGWTEAFF
v_gene: TRBV20-1; j_gene: TRBJ2-1; CDR3aa: CSAPGSNEQFF
v_gene: TRBV7-8; j_gene: TRBJ2-1; CDR3aa: CASSFPGQGNNEQFF
v_gene: TRBV4-1; j_gene: TRBJ1-1; CDR3aa: CASSLSQGLDTEAFF
v_gene: TRBV29-1; j_gene: TRBJ1-2; CDR3aa: CSVEIWTGRFYGYTF
v_gene: TRBV30; j_gene: TRBJ1-1; CDR3aa: CAWSAGRGVEAFF
v_gene: TRBV5-1; j_gene: TRBJ2-2; CDR3aa: CASSLSHGTRNTGELFF
v_gene: TRBV6-6; j_gene: TRBJ2-3; CDR3aa: CASSYNRERATDTQYF
v_gene: TRBV6-6; j_gene: TRBJ2-3; CDR3aa: CASSMAGKGDTQYF
v_gene: TRBV9; j_gene: TRBJ1-2; CDR3aa: CASSARSAGTYGYTF
v_gene: TRBV6-5; j_gene: TRBJ1-2; CDR3aa: CASSPSVTGGGYTF
v_gene: TRBV10-1; j_gene: TRBJ2-7; CDR3aa: CASSDVRNSFYEQYF
v_gene: TRBV6-1; j_gene: TRBJ2-2; CDR3aa: CASSEASGGADTGELFF
v_gene: TRBV5-1; j_gene: TRBJ2-2; CDR3aa: CASSTRAGGNTGELFF
v_gene: TRBV29-1; j_gene: TRBJ1-2; CDR3aa: CSARDRSNYGYTF
v_gene: TRBV6-5; j_gene: TRBJ2-7; CDR3aa: CASSLSRGNYEQYF
v_gene: TRBV9; j_gene: TRBJ1-4; CDR3aa: CASSKTGFDSEKLFF
v_gene: TRBV7-6; j_gene: TRBJ2-7; CDR3aa: CASSPGWEQYF
v_gene: TRBV10-3; j_gene: TRBJ1-2; CDR3aa: CAVSREDGGYTF
v_gene: TRBV19; j_gene: TRBJ2-1; CDR3aa: CASSSVAGGPGEQFF
v_gene: TRBV30; j_gene: TRBJ2-1; CDR3aa: CAWSVLGTGGRNEQFF
v_gene: TRBV2; j_gene: TRBJ1-2; CDR3aa: CASSDAGNYGYTF
v_gene: TRBV11-3; j_gene: TRBJ2-3; CDR3aa: CASSFGGGDTQYF
v_gene: TRBV6-5; j_gene: .; CDR3aa: CASRPDPSSYEQYF
v_gene: TRBV12-5; j_gene: TRBJ2-1; CDR3aa: CASGLGPPEQFF
v_gene: TRBV9; j_gene: TRBJ2-1; CDR3aa: CASSASGGATFYNEQFF
v_gene: TRBV7-2; j_gene: TRBJ2-1; CDR3aa: CASSLPSLRLAGLGNEQFF
v_gene: TRBV4-3; j_gene: TRBJ1-4; CDR3aa: CASSQPRTGGSEKLFF
v_gene: TRBV10-3; j_gene: TRBJ2-5; CDR3aa: CAISESGGLAGSPETQYF
v_gene: TRBV7-2; j_gene: TRBJ2-7; CDR3aa: CASSLEGGLAYEQYF
v_gene: TRBV5-5; j_gene: TRBJ1-5; CDR3aa: CASSWEGSSQPQHF
v_gene: TRBV4-3; j_gene: TRBJ2-3; CDR3aa: CASSPLQGDTQYF
v_gene: TRBV13; j_gene: TRBJ2-1; CDR3aa: CASSLLHDRSYNEQFF
v_gene: TRBV7-9; j_gene: TRBJ1-1; CDR3aa: CASSSDRENTEAFF
v_gene: TRBV4-1; j_gene: TRBJ1-1; CDR3aa: CASSQVPGMNTEAFF